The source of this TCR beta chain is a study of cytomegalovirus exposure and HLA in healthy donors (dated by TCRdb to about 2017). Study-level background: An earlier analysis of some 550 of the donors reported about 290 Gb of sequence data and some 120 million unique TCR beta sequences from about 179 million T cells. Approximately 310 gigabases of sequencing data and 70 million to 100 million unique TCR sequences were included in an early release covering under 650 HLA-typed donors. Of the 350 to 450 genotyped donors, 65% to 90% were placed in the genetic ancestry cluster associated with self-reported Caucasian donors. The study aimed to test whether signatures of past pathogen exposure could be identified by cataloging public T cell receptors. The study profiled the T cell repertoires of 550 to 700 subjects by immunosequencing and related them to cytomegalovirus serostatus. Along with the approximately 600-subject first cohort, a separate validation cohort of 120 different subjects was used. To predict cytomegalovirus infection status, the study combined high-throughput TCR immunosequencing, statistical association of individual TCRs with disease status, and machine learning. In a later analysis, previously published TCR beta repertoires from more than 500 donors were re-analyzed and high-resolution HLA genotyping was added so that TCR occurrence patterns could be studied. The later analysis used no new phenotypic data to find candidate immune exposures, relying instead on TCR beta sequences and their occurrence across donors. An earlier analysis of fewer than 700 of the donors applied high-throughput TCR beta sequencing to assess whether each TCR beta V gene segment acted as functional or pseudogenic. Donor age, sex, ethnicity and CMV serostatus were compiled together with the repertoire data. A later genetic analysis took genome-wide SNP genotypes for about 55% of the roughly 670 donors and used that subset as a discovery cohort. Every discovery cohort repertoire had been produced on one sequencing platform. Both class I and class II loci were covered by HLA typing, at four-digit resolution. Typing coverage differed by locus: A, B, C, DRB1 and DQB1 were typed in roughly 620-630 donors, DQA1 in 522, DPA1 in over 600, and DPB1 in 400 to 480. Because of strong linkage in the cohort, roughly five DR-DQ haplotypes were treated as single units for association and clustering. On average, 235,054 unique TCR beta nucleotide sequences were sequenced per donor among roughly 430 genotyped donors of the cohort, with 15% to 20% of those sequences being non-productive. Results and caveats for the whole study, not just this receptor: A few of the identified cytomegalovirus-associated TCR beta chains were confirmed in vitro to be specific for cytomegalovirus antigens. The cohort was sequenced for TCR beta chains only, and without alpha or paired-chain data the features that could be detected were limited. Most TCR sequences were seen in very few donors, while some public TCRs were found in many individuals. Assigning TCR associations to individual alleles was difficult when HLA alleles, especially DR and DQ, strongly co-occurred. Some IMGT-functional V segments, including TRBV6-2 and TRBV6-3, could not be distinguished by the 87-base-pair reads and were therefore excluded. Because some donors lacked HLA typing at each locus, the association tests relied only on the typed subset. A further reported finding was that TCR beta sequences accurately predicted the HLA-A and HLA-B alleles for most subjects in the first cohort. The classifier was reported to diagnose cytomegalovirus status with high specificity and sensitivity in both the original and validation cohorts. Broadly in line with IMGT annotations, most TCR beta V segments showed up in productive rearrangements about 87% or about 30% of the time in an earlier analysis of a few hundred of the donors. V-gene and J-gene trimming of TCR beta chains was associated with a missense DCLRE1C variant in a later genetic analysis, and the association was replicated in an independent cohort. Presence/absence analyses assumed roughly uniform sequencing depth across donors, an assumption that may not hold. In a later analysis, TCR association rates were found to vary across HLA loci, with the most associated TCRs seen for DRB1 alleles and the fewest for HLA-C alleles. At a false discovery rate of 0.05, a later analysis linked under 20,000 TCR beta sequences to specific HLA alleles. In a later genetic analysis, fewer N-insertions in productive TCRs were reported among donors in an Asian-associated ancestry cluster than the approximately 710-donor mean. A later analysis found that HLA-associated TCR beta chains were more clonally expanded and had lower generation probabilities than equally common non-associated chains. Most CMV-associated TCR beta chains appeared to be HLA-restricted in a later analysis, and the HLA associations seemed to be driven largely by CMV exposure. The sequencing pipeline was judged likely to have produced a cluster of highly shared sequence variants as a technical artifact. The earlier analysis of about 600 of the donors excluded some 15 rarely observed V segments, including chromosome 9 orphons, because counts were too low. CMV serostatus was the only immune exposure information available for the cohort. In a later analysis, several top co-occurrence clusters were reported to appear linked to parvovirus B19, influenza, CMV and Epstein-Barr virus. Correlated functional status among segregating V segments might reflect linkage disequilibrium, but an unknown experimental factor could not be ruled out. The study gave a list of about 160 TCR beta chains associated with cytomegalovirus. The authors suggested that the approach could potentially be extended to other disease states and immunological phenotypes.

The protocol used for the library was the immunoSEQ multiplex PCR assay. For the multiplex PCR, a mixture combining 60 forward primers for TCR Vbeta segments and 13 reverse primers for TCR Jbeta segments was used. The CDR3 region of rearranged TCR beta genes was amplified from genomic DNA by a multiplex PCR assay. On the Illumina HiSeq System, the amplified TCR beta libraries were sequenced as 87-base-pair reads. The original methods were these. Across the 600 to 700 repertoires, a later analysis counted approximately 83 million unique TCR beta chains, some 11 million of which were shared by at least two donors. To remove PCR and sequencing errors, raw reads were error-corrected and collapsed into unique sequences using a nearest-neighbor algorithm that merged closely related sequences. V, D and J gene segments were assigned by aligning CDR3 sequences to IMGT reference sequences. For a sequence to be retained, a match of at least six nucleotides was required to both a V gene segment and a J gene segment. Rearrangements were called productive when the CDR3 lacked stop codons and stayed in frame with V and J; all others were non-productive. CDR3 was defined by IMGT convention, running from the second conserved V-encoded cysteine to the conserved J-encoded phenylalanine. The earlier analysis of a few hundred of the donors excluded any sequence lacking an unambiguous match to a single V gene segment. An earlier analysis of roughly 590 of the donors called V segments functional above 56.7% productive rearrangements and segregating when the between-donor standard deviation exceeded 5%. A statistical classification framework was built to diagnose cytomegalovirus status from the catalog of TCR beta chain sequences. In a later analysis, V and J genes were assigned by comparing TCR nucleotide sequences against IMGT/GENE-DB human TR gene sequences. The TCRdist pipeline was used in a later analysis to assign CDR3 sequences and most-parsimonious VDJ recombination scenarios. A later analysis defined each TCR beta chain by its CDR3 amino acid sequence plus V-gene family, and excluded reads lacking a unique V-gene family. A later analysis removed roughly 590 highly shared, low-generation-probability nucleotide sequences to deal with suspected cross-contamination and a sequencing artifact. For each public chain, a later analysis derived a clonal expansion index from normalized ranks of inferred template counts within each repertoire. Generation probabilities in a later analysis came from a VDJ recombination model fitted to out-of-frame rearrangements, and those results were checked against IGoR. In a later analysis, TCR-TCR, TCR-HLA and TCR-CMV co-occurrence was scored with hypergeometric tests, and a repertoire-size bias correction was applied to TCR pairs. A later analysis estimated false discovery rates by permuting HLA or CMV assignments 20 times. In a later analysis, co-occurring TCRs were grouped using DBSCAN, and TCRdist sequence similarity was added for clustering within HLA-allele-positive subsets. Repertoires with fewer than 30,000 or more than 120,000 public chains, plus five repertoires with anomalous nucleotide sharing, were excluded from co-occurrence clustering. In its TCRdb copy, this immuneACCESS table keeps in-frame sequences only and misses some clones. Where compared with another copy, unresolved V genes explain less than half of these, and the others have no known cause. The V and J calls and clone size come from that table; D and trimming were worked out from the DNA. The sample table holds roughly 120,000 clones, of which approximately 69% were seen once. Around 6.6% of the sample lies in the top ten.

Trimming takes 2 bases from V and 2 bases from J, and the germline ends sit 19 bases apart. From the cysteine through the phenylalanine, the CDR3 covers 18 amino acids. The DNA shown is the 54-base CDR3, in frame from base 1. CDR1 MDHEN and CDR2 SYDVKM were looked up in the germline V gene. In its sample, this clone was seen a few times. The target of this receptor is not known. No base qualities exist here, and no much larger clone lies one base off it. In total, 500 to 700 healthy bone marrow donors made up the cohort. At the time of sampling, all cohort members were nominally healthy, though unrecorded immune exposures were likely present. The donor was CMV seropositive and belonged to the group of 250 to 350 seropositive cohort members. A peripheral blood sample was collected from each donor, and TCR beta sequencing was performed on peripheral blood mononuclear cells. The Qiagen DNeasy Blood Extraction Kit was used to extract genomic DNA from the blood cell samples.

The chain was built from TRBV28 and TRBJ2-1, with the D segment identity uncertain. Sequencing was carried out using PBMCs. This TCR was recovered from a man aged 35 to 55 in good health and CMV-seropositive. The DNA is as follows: TGTGCCAGCAGTTTAAAATCCAGGATATCAAGAACCTACAATGAGCAGTTCTTC. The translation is CASSLKSRISRTYNEQFF.